This T cell receptor (beta chain) was sequenced during a study of spatial heterogeneity in lung cancer. Study summary: Alpha-chain detections were consistently fewer than beta-chain detections among the sequences.

Time point defined: sample taken at primary tumor resection. Whole RNA was taken from tumor, nontumor lung or frozen PBMC; it was then sequenced unsorted. The CDR3 loop spans 15 amino acids. CDR1 and CDR2 (germline): SSHAT, FNYEAQ (reference sequence). TCRdb fed the 5' RACE reads into MiXCR, producing one record per CDR3 protein. The table records tens of thousands of distinct CDR3 sequences, about 7.6% of them present only once. This clonotype came up once. Relative to the germline gene, one junction end is altered; a read error may explain this. The TCR originated in a male donor with early-stage non-small cell lung cancer. V and J are TRBV7-7 and TRBJ2-2, with D tentatively TRBD2 (5 bases). The sequencing here drew on PBMCs, taken at surgery. DNA of the CDR3: TGTGCTAGCAGCCCCGGGCGGGCGAACACCGGGGAGCTGTTTTTT. It is translated as CASSPGRANTGELFF.